This TCR beta chain was obtained from a study of memory CD4+ T cells and cytomegalovirus serostatus (dated by TCRdb to about 2019). With regard to the full study: The cohort comprised roughly 35 healthy Belgian adults, 9 CMV seropositive and roughly 25 CMV seronegative. To replicate a published TCR-based CMV serostatus classifier, the study sequenced CD4+ memory TCRbeta repertoires from a Belgian cohort whose cytomegalovirus serostatus was known. Overall study outcomes, separate from this receptor: For CMV serostatus prediction, a median bootstrapped AUC of about 0.95 was reached with the original framework, and a median bootstrapped AUC of about 0.91 was reached with a US-trained random forest. The results were read as suggesting that the CMV-associated TCR signature is, for the most part, present in the CD4+ memory repertoire. On the Belgian cohort, the classifier built on the original framework reached a median bootstrapped AUC of around 0.96, with a 95% CI of 0.76-1.00. Unlike the original study, which covered naive and memory CD4+ and CD8+ populations, the Belgian study sequenced only CD4+CD45RO+ memory cells. Of under 200 previously reported CMV-associated TCRbeta sequences, 60 to 85 appeared in the CD4+ memory repertoires, each in one to five individuals.

The CDR3 contains 13 residues, cysteine and phenylalanine counted. Only the CDR3 part of the read is kept: 39 bases, read in frame from the first base. Trimming at the junction amounts to 5 bases on V and 6 bases on J, and the germline ends lie 14 bases apart. Taken from the germline V gene, the CDR1 and CDR2 loops are SGHVS and FNYEAQ. The Quick-DNA Microprep Kit was used to extract genomic DNA from the sorted cells. TCRbeta DNA was amplified with the immunoSEQ hsTCRbeta kit following the manufacturer's protocol. TCRbeta libraries were sequenced on an Illumina MiSeq instrument. The paper's processing steps were these. Following removal of out-of-frame sequences, some 2,200,000 distinct TCRbeta sequences were retained, with an average of around 70,000 per individual. Two values were used to score each individual: the count of some 150 previously reported CMV-associated TCRbeta sequences and the total count of productive distinct TCRbeta sequences. A beta-binomial model was reimplemented in Python, and scikit-learn random forests with default parameters were trained on data from the US cohort. Classifier performance on the Belgian cohort was summarized as median AUC with percentile confidence intervals over 10,000 bootstrap iterations. TCRdb took this table from immuneACCESS and kept in-frame rearrangements with V and J called. Such tables lack part of the clones; where checked against another copy, unresolved V genes explain under half of the gap, and the rest is unexplained. The V and J calls and clone size are taken from that table; D and trimming were inferred from the DNA. Within this sample are about 92,000 clones, with 80% of them counted one time only. The biggest ten clones account for 3.6% of the sample.

A FACSAria II was used to sort memory CD4+ T cells, defined as single viable CD3+CD4+CD8-CD45RO+ cells. To determine CMV serostatus, a Roche Elecsys assay was used that detects serum IgG against CMV pp150, pp28, p38 and p52. After thawing, total CD4+ T cells were enriched by positive selection with CD4 magnetic microbeads. The samples came from a different study that was designed specifically to examine the CD4+ T cell memory repertoire. Following standard operating procedures, peripheral blood mononuclear cells were isolated and cryopreserved, while serum was kept at -80 degrees C. The staining relied on CD3-PerCP (BW264/56), CD4-APC (RPA-T4), CD45RO-PE (UCHT1) and CD8-Pacific Orange (3B5) antibodies, and Sytox blue was used to exclude non-viable cells. This clone was seen just once. This clone's antigen is unknown. Base qualities are not at hand, and no much larger clone is one base apart.

The receptor chain draws on TRBV7-6 and TRBJ2-7; the D region possibly corresponds to TRBD1 (6 bases align). The TCR comes from an adult in good health and CMV-seropositive. The material sequenced was memory CD4+ T cells from blood. The sequenced DNA is TGTGCCAGCAGCCGGGAACAGGGACGCGAGCAGTACTTC. The resulting protein is CASSREQGREQYF.